The sequence of this TCR beta chain was determined in a study of blood T cell repertoires in COVID-19. Background on the study: Samples of COVID-19 (acute and convalescent) were obtained from the United States, Italy and Spain. The analysed material was cDNA or gDNA that came from T cells, B-cell-depleted T cells, or PBMCs.

This clone was seen only once. Original data processing: Nucleated cell counts were estimated from reference gene primer amplification. Repertoires were generated with immunoSEQ multiplex PCR, while TCRdb's copy carries only in-frame clones and drops some. The V and J calls and clone size are taken from that table; D and trimming were inferred from the DNA. The sample contains tens of thousands of clones, around 83% of which appear only once. The CDR3 covers 18 residues. Per the germline V gene, CDR1 is SGHNT and CDR2 is YYREEE (reference sequence). V dropped 5 bases and J dropped 5; count of bases not matched to a gene: 17.

This sequence was found in a human donor in a cohort sampled during active COVID-19. The rearrangement uses TRBV5-4 and TRBJ2-7, with 12 bases aligning to TRBD1. Sequencing used peripheral blood. The CDR3 protein is CASRTTGTGGFSSHEQYF. The CDR3 coding sequence is TGTGCCAGCAGGACCACCGGGACAGGGGGCTTTTCCTCGCACGAGCAGTACTTC.